Below, 14 T cell receptor beta chains from the same sample are listed, as sequenced in a study of T cell clonality in common variable immunodeficiency. Profiling relied on immunoSEQ multiplex PCR, and the TCRdb table lists in-frame clones only, not all of them. Observed in the sample are approximately 44,000 clones, none of them singletons. Specimen: peripheral blood mononuclear cells. These receptors were collected from a person between 18 and 70 years old in good health.

This clone showed up many times. From the germline J gene comes the end of the CDR3, since the read stops 3 residues before it. The V and J genes are TRBV6-2 or TRBV6-3 and TRBJ2-5; D is perhaps TRBD2 (5 bases). There are 15 residues in the CDR3. The germline gives CDR1 MNHEY, CDR2 SVGEGT. The V gene lost 4 bases and the J gene lost 0 bases, with 12 bases spanning the gap. The DNA read from the CDR3 is TGTGCCAGCAGTTCGCCCCGGGGATACCAAGAGACC. It yields the protein CASSSPRGYQET. The full CDR3 sequence reads CASSSPRGYQETQYF.

There are many counts of this clone. The DNA ends 3 residues before the CDR3 does, and the rest of the CDR3 is filled in from the germline J gene. This sequence joins TRBV20-1 and TRBJ1-6; 10 bases map to TRBD1. CDR1 is DFQATT and CDR2 is SNEGSKA in the germline V gene (reference sequence). The CDR3 covers 16 residues. The V segment lost 7 bases and the J segment 8 bases; nucleotides outside the gene matches: 14. The CDR3 region is CSGRQGARLKDSPLHF. CDR3 DNA, as far as it was read: TGCAGTGGACGACAGGGGGCGCGGTTAAAGGATTCACCC.

This clone was seen at least ten times. The read stops 3 residues short of the end of the CDR3; the missing end is completed from the germline J gene. The V and J genes are TRBV11-2 and TRBJ1-6, with 7 bases that match TRBD1. Per the germline V gene, CDR1 is SGHAT and CDR2 is FQNNGV. The CDR3 spans 15 residues. Losses at the gene ends were 5 bases for V and 9 bases for J; bases not matched to a gene: 10. The sequenced CDR3 bases are TGTGCCAGCAGCGAAGGCGGGACAGTTCTTTCACCC. This encodes CASSEGGTVLSP. The full-length CDR3 reads as CASSEGGTVLSPLHF.

This clone was picked up many times. The read terminates 3 residues ahead of where the CDR3 ends, so the germline J gene completes it. The V and J genes are TRBV5-1 and TRBJ2-1; 11 nucleotides match TRBD2. Losses at the gene ends were 2 bases for V and 5 bases for J; bases not matched to a gene: 9. The length of the CDR3 is 17 residues. Per germline, CDR1 SGHRS and CDR2 YFSETQ. The CDR3 DNA, read in part, is TGCGCCAGCAGCTTAGCCGGGACTAGCGGTTCTAACAATGAG. As protein: CASSLAGTSGSNNE. The entire CDR3 sequence reads CASSLAGTSGSNNEQFF.

This clone showed up many times. The read falls 3 residues short of the CDR3 end, and the missing part is taken from the germline J gene. The chain joins TRBV3-1 (or the pseudogene TRBV3-2) to TRBJ2-7, with 7 bases lining up with TRBD2. Per the germline V gene, CDR1 is LGHDT and CDR2 is YNNKEL (reference sequence). This CDR3 comprises 14 residues. The V and J ends lost 1 base and 2 bases, in that order; junction bases with no gene match: 2. Partial CDR3 DNA: TGTGCCAGCAGCCAAGCTGGACTAGCCTACGAG. This gives the protein CASSQAGLAYE. The whole CDR3 region reads CASSQAGLAYEQYF.

This clone was seen ten or more times. The read terminates 3 residues ahead of where the CDR3 ends, so the germline J gene completes it. The chain employs TRBV10-3 and TRBJ2-1, with 10 bases identical to TRBD1. CDR3 length: 12 amino acids. Germline V gene lookup returns CDR1 ENHRY and CDR2 SYGVKD. The junction had 2 bases not matched to a gene; V was cut back by 6 bases and J by 9 bases. The CDR3 here is CAIRTGGGEQFF. CDR3 bases read: TGTGCCATCAGGACAGGGGGCGGTGAG.

This clone showed up many times. With the read ending 3 residues before the CDR3 end, the germline J gene is used to fill in that end. The rearrangement links TRBV20-1 to TRBJ1-2; D is uncertain. The CDR3 has 12 amino acids. Germline loops: CDR1 DFQATT, CDR2 SNEGSKA (reference sequence). CDR3 DNA, as far as it was read: TGCAGTGCCGCGGGCCGGGAGGGCGGC. Protein product: CSAAGREGG. The CDR3 in full is CSAAGREGGYTF.

This clone was seen ten or more times. The CDR3 is cut off 3 residues early in the read; its end comes from the germline J gene. The rearrangement uses TRBV13 and TRBJ1-2; a weak D match, TRBD1 (6 bases). V lost 2 bases to trimming and J lost 0 bases, with 10 bases between them. CDR3 length: 15 amino acids. Germline CDR1 reads PRHDT; CDR2 reads FYEKMQ (reference sequence). The CDR3 sequence: CASSLWTVTNYGYTF. The sequenced part of the CDR3 DNA is TGTGCCAGCAGCTTATGGACAGTAACTAACTATGGC.

This clone was seen a few times. A junction end diverges from the germline sequence, so it may reflect a read error. The read halts 3 residues ahead of the CDR3 end, with the missing end drawn from the germline J gene. This chain links TRBV20-1 with TRBJ2-1, with D perhaps matching TRBD2 (5 bases). From germline, CDR1 is DFQATT and CDR2 SNEGSKA (reference sequence). The length of the CDR3 is 17 residues. This chain's CDR3 is CSASPLTSSQRYSEQFF. Partial CDR3 DNA: TGCAGTGCCTCACCCCTAACTAGTTCCCAGCGGTACAGTGAG.

This clone was recorded at least ten times. The CDR3 end lies 3 residues beyond the end of the read and is filled in from the germline J gene. The genes are TRBV18 and TRBJ1-1, with 8 bases matching TRBD1. The germline V gene has CDR1 KGHSH and CDR2 LQKENI. This CDR3 contains 14 residues. Unmatched junction bases numbered 3, after V lost 1 base and J lost 5 bases. The CDR3 sequence: CASSPLDRGTEAFF. The DNA read from the CDR3 is TGTGCCAGCTCACCACTAGACAGGGGAACTGAA.

This clone was detected many times. The germline gene is not matched at one end of the junction; a read error may be the cause. The CDR3 extends 3 residues past the end of the read, so its final part is completed from the germline J gene. The chain uses TRBV5-1 and TRBJ2-3, with 10 nucleotides matching TRBD2. CDR1 and CDR2 from the germline V gene are SGHRS and YFSETQ. The CDR3 totals 14 residues. The CDR3 loop is CASSRTSGTVTQYF. Incomplete CDR3 DNA: TGCGCCAGCAGCCGAACTAGCGGGACAGTTACG. The full variable domain, its missing parts supplied by reference TRBV5-1 and TRBJ2-3, is KAGVTQTPRYLIKTRGQQVTLSCSPISGHRSVSWYQQTPGQGLQFLFEYFSETQRNKGNFPGRFSGRQFSNSRSEMNVSTLELGDSALYLCASSRTSGTVTQYFGPGTRLTVL.

This clone was detected many times. The CDR3 end is not reached by the read, which stops 3 residues before it; the germline J gene fills it in. This rearrangement joins TRBV6-2 or TRBV6-3 to TRBJ1-2; D is undetermined. The CDR3 is made up of 14 amino acids. V lost 3 bases and J lost 4, with 12 bases in between. Germline-derived CDR1 and CDR2 are MNHEY and SVGEGT. The CDR3 bases that were read are TGTGCCAGCAGTTATGACACGGCCGTCTATGGC. Translated, it gives CASSYDTAVYG. The entire CDR3 sequence reads CASSYDTAVYGYTF.

This clone was counted at least ten times. Sequencing ends 3 residues short of the CDR3 end; the germline J gene provides the rest. V usage is TRBV2 and J usage is TRBJ2-5; TRBD2 aligns across 7 bases. With 4 bases clipped from V and 3 bases from J, the junction kept 5 bases outside the gene matches. CDR1 SNHLY and CDR2 FYNNEI come from the germline V gene. This CDR3 has 14 residues. The CDR3 reads CASSVASGEETQYF. The part of the CDR3 DNA that was read is TGTGCCAGCAGTGTAGCTAGCGGCGAAGAGACC.

At least ten counts were recorded for this clone. The CDR3 end lies 3 residues beyond the end of the read and is filled in from the germline J gene. The chain recombines TRBV15 with TRBJ2-7, with 8 bases aligning to TRBD1. V dropped 1 base and J dropped 4; count of bases not matched to a gene: 6. This CDR3 contains 15 residues. In germline, CDR1 is LNHNV, CDR2 YYDKDF (reference sequence). This CDR3 is CATSRATGVQYEQYF. The sequenced CDR3 bases are TGTGCCACCAGCAGAGCGACAGGGGTGCAGTACGAG.